This entry features one T cell receptor (beta chain) sequence. The clone's antigen remains unknown. Base qualities are not provided; no much larger clone lies one nucleotide away. The data were taken from a study of shared clonotypes between healthy human individuals (dated by TCRdb to 2019 to 2021). Background on the whole study: The cohort comprised two women and three men aged 18 to 49 years. For each donor, CD4 naive and CD4 memory were each given three plates, CD8 naive was given two plates, and CD8 memory was given one plate. Different laboratories and diverse techniques were used to prepare libraries and sequence TCR repertoires, to increase sequencing depth and limit assay-specific biases. To estimate repertoire size and how much clonotypes are shared between individuals, the study performed deep sequencing of blood TCR repertoires from five healthy adults. Per donor, leukapheresis produced somewhere between about 0.9 and 10 billion PBMCs. Results and caveats for the whole study, not just this receptor: Sampling was restricted to blood, and TCR repertoires in tissue are likely to differ from TCR repertoires in blood. Based on pairwise subsampling, the degree of clonotype sharing among donors was expected to be affected by sequencing depth. When several donors were compared, the shared fraction of clonotypes was approximately 5% for naive CD4, less than 4% for naive CD8, 2.3% for memory CD4, and 0.35% to 0.4% for memory CD8. Rarefaction of sorted-subset datasets indicated incomplete sequencing despite the large sequencing depth. Clonotypes shared by all four sorted-subset donors showed higher generation probabilities than non-shared clonotypes. Naive subsets generally had larger estimated clonotype richness than memory subsets did. Because the study included only a small number of donors, the genetic and exposure-history diversity represented was limited.

V and J lose 3 bases and 3 bases, and a span of 6 bases separates them. From the germline V gene, CDR1 is ENHRY and CDR2 is SYGVKD. From cysteine to phenylalanine, the CDR3 is 13 amino acids long. Just CDR3 DNA is preserved here, 39 bases in frame from base 1. Using the deep immunoSEQ assay, multiplex PCR amplified TCR CDR3 regions from genomic DNA. For each cell subset, the extracted genomic DNA was distributed evenly across all wells of several immunoSEQ 96-well plates, and each plate served as one replicate. For sorted subsets, 200 to 250 ng of genomic DNA, equivalent to 25,000 to 35,000 T cell genomes, went into each replicate PCR. Purified libraries were measured with a Qubit 3.0 fluorometer, size-checked on a Bioanalyzer 2100, and measured again with the KAPA Library Quantification kit. Each immunoSEQ 96-well plate was sequenced on its own single-read 150-cycle Illumina NextSeq 550 flow cell. The paper's processing steps were these. Because the immunoSEQ output included only junctional sequences and no quality scores, the filtering could not be the same as the filtering used for full-length reads. To assign V/J genes and CDR3, sequences were annotated using PyIR, a Python wrapper for IgBLAST v1.9, with IMGT germline references. Reads with weak V/J assignments (E-value above 1e-6), missing CDR3, stop codons, out-of-frame junctions, or ambiguous translated residues were removed. V3J clonotypes were defined by identical inferred V gene, J gene, and CDR3 amino acid sequence. To compute the percentage overlap between repertoires, the number of shared unique clonotypes was divided by the size of the smaller repertoire. Three approaches were used to assess repertoire richness: RTK rarefaction, the Chao1 estimator, and Recon v2.1 estimates of unobserved clonotypes. For all TCRbeta clonotypes obtained by the gDNA method from a handful of donors, generation probabilities were computed with OLGA. TCRdb took this table from immuneACCESS and kept in-frame rearrangements with V and J called. Such tables lack part of the clones; where checked against another copy, unresolved V genes explain under half of the gap, and the rest is unexplained. Clone size and the V and J calls come from that table; the DNA yielded D and trimming. In this sample the table shows around 2.3 million clones, approximately 94% of which occur a single time. The ten largest clonotypes hold 0.13% of the sample.

The donors were healthy, HIV-negative adults who had no recently reported acute infections or vaccinations. Only Caucasian adults living in Nashville, Tennessee, USA were represented among the donors. CD4+ T cells were enriched through magnetic negative selection, after which naive cells were positively selected on CD45RA and the remaining negative fraction served as the memory subset. Blood was collected by leukapheresis, and PBMCs were isolated by Ficoll-Histopaque density gradient centrifugation and then cryopreserved in liquid nitrogen vapor phase. Analytical flow cytometry was used to check the purity and quantity of each magnetically sorted T cell population. Genomic DNA was isolated from each sorted fraction and quantified by UV absorbance on a Nanodrop 2000c.

This TCR was sampled from a man between 18 and 35 years old in good health. The source material was naive CD4+ T cells sorted from blood. The cell subset or site label corresponds to: CD45RA+ positively selected. The receptor chain draws on TRBV10-3 and TRBJ1-5; a confident D gene designation cannot be given. At the DNA level, the sequence is TGTGCCATCAGTGACAGCCTCAATCAGCCCCAGCATTTT. This gives the protein CAISDSLNQPQHF.